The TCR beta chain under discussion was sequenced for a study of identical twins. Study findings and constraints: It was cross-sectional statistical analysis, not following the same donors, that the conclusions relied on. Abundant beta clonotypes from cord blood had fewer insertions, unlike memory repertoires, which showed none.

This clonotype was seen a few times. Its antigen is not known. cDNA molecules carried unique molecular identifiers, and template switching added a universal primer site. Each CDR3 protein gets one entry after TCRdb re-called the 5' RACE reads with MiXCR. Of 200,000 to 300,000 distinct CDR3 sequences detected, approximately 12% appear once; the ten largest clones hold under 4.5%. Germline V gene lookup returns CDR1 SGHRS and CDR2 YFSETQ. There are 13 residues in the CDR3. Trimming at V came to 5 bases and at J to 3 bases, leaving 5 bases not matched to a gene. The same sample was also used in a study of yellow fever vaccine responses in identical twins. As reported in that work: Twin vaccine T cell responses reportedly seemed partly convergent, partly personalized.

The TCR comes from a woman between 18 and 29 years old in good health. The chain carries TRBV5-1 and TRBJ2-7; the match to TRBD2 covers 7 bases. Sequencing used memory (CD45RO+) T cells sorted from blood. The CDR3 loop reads CASRAGGGYEQYF. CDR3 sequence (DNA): TGCGCCAGCAGAGCGGGCGGGGGCTACGAGCAGTACTTC.